A single sample is the source of the 6 T cell receptor beta chains below, sequenced in a study of regulatory T cells in long-lasting Graves disease. Time point denoted: persistent/refractory GD, antithyroid drugs over 5 years with positive TRAb. Extracted RNA from PBMCs served as the source of the TCR library. CDR3-region Arm-PCR and iRepertoire HTBI primers produced the TCR beta libraries. TCRdb re-called the multiplex PCR reads through MiXCR, storing one row per CDR3 protein. Of over 450,000 distinct CDR3 sequences detected, 20% to 25% appear once; the ten largest clones hold roughly 7.1%. The input for sequencing was peripheral blood mononuclear cells (PBMCs), taken when the disease was refractory, from a patient treated with antithyroid drugs. The receptors were sampled from a female donor with Graves disease.

Ten or more counts support this clonotype. The V and J genes are TRBV2 and TRBJ2-7; 12 positions match TRBD2. Trimming removed 7 bases from V and 7 bases from J; junction bases left unmatched: 11. CDR1 and CDR2 (germline): SNHLY, FYNNEI. The CDR3 is 15 residues long. DNA of the CDR3: TGTGCCAGCAATCCAACTAGCGGGGGGCCCCGGGAGCAGTACTTC. Its translation is CASNPTSGGPREQYF.

This chain joins TRBV12-3 or TRBV12-4 and TRBJ1-5; D gene unclear. Trimming pared 1 base from V and 6 bases from J, leaving 7 bases between. The CDR3 length is 13 residues. In DNA form, the CDR3 reads TGTGCCAGCAGTTTAGGGAGAGTTCAGCCCCAGCATTTT. It yields the protein CASSLGRVQPQHF.

This clonotype has more than one count but fewer than ten. The J gene is TRBJ1-6, the V gene TRBV5-1; the D is unclear. Germline CDR1 reads SGHRS; CDR2 reads YFSETQ. V lost 0 bases and J 10 bases, leaving 14 bases between the germline ends. The CDR3 loop spans 15 amino acids. CDR3 loop: CASSLAGVVYSPLHF. The CDR3 DNA reads as TGCGCCAGCAGCTTGGCCGGAGTGGTTTACTCACCCCTCCACTTT.

This clonotype was recorded once. The chain carries TRBV9 and TRBJ2-2; D gene uncertain. CDR3 length: 16 residues. Per the germline V gene, CDR1 is SGDLS and CDR2 is YYNGEE. Trimming stripped 4 bases from V and 0 bases from J, with 13 bases between. The CDR3 is CASSPGGEPNTGELFF. For the CDR3, the DNA is TGTGCCAGCAGCCCAGGTGGGGAACCGAACACCGGGGAGCTGTTTTTT.

The chain couples TRBV25-1 to TRBJ2-1; the D gene could be TRBD1 or TRBD2 (5 bases each). The CDR3 runs 16 residues. Germline values: CDR1 MGHDK, CDR2 SYGVNS. V was cut by 3 bases and J by 5 bases, with 17 bases left in between. The CDR3 coding sequence is TGTGCCAGCAGTGACCCACTCAAGGGACGTAACAATGAGCAGTTCTTC. Translating gives CASSDPLKGRNNEQFF.

This clonotype was counted between two and nine times. The rearrangement links TRBV28 to TRBJ2-7; 10 nucleotides agree with TRBD2. The CDR3 extends over 16 amino acids. CDR1 MDHEN and CDR2 SYDVKM come from the germline V gene. Trimming cost V 2 bases and J 0 bases; bases outside gene matches: 4. The CDR3 nucleotides are TGTGCCAGCAGTTTAGCCGGACTAGCGGCCTCCTACGAGCAGTACTTC. Translating it yields CASSLAGLAASYEQYF.